The 25 T cell receptor beta chains given below trace back to one sample, sequenced in a study of T-cell reconstitution after alpha-beta-depleted transplantation in children. Unique molecular identifiers were used in preparing the TCRbeta library. TCRdb recomputed calls from the PCR reads with MiXCR, one row per CDR3 protein. The data show 200,000 to 250,000 distinct CDR3 sequences, with roughly a tenth seen just once and roughly 6.2% held by the top ten. Sample: PBMCs from the stem cell graft donor, taken from the stem cell graft. The source is a human donor who donated a stem cell graft to a child with acute lymphoblastic leukemia.

The rearrangement joins TRBV29-1 to TRBJ2-1; TRBD2 agrees at 14 bases. CDR1 and CDR2 from the germline V gene are SQVTM and ANQGSEA. V shed 1 base and J 8 bases; nucleotides not matched to a gene: 7. The CDR3 has 16 amino acids. DNA of the CDR3: TGCAGCGTTGAAGGATCGACTAGCGGGGGGGTGGATGAGCAGTTCTTC. The encoded protein is CSVEGSTSGGVDEQFF.

The CDR3 loop reads CAISPGHESPLHF. CDR3 coding DNA: TGTGCCATCTCTCCGGGACATGAGTCACCCCTCCACTTT. This rearrangement joins TRBV10-3 to TRBJ1-6; a possible D gene is TRBD1 (6 bases). The CDR3 contains 13 residues. V was pared by 8 bases and J by 10 bases, with 15 bases between. Germline V gene lookup returns CDR1 ENHRY and CDR2 SYGVKD.

This clonotype has just a few counts. J is TRBJ1-5 and V is TRBV5-6; 7 bases match TRBD1. Losses at the gene ends were 1 base for V and 5 bases for J; bases not matched to a gene: 12. The germline V gene encodes CDR1 SGHDT and CDR2 YYEEEE. This CDR3 contains 17 residues. The CDR3 reads CASSLTLIGQGDQPQHF. The CDR3, as DNA: TGTGCCAGCAGCTTGACATTAATCGGGCAGGGGGATCAGCCCCAGCATTTT.

Many counts were recorded for this clonotype. V gene TRBV5-1 combines with J gene TRBJ1-1; maybe TRBD1 (6 bases). Germline V gene lookup returns CDR1 SGHRS and CDR2 YFSETQ. The CDR3 length is 15 residues. V was trimmed by 1 base and J by 7 bases, leaving 17 bases between them. Here the CDR3 DNA reads TGCGCCAGCAGCTTGTTTTTAGGGCAGGGGCATGAAGCTTTCTTT. Encoded protein: CASSLFLGQGHEAFF.

V gene TRBV29-1 combines with J gene TRBJ1-1; D is uncertain. This CDR3 is built from 10 residues. The germline gives CDR1 SQVTM, CDR2 ANQGSEA. V was shortened by 1 base and J by 8 bases, with 5 bases between the two germline ends. CDR3 coding DNA: TGCAGCGTTGAAGGGTTCGAAGCTTTCTTT. Its protein product is CSVEGFEAFF.

This clonotype was recorded many times. This chain connects TRBV29-1 to TRBJ2-7; 9 bases map to TRBD1. The CDR3 extends over 14 amino acids. Germline V gives CDR1 SQVTM, CDR2 ANQGSEA. The trim removed 1 base at V and 6 bases at J, leaving 7 bases unmatched. The CDR3 loop is CSVEGPTGGAEQYF. The CDR3 nucleotides are TGCAGCGTTGAAGGGCCAACAGGGGGCGCCGAGCAGTACTTC.

In DNA, the CDR3 is TGTGCCAGCAGTGCGCTAGCCGCGAACACCGGGGAGCTGTTTTTT. It yields the protein CASSALAANTGELFF. The V and J genes are TRBV6-4 and TRBJ2-2, with D tentatively TRBD2 (5 bases). Germline values: CDR1 MRHNA, CDR2 SNTAGT. Between the trimmed V and J ends, which lost 4 bases and 0 bases, there was a span of 9 bases. This CDR3 spans 15 amino acids.

The chain's CDR3 is CASSSAGPITYF. The CDR3 region has the DNA TGTGCCAGCTCATCCGCGGGTCCCATCACATACTTC. The chain employs TRBV18 and TRBJ2-4, with a possible D match to TRBD2 (5 bases). Between the trimmed V and J ends, which lost 5 bases and 16 bases, there was a span of 18 bases. Germline V lookup: CDR1 KGHSH, CDR2 LQKENI. This CDR3 comprises 12 residues.

This clonotype was seen only a few times. The chain recombines TRBV6-5 with TRBJ1-3, with D maybe TRBD1 (6 bases). V was trimmed by 4 bases and J by 0 bases, leaving 10 bases between them. CDR3 length: 15 residues. Germline lookup yields CDR1 MNHEY and CDR2 SVGAGI. CDR3: CASSSTGSSGNTIYF. For the CDR3, the DNA is TGTGCCAGCAGTTCCACAGGGTCCTCTGGAAACACCATATATTTT.

The chain employs TRBV7-2 and TRBJ2-5, with 8 nucleotides matching TRBD1. The trim removed 5 bases at V and 3 bases at J, leaving 8 bases unmatched. The germline CDR1 and CDR2 sequences are SGHTA and FQGNSA. The CDR3 spans 15 residues. The CDR3 here is CASSLNRGEEETQYF. CDR3 sequence (DNA): TGTGCCAGCAGCCTGAACAGGGGGGAGGAAGAGACCCAGTACTTC.

This rearrangement joins TRBV12-3 or TRBV12-4 to TRBJ1-1, with TRBD1 identical over 8 bases. The CDR3 has 18 residues. With 2 bases clipped from V and 4 bases from J, the junction kept 15 bases outside the gene matches. The CDR3 DNA is TGTGCCAGCAGTTTATGGATGTCAGGGGGCACCCCGAGCACTGAAGCTTTCTTT. Translating it yields CASSLWMSGGTPSTEAFF.

This clonotype was counted between two and nine times. This chain uses TRBV6-1 with TRBJ1-5, with TRBD1 matching 8 bases. The CDR3 is made up of 16 amino acids. Looked up from germline, CDR1 is MNHNS and CDR2 is SASEGT. V was clipped by 4 bases and J by 6 bases; unmatched bases: 11. This chain's CDR3 is CASSVSPTGVVQPQHF. The CDR3 coding sequence is TGTGCCAGCAGTGTATCTCCGACAGGGGTAGTTCAGCCCCAGCATTTT.

The rearrangement links TRBV7-9 to TRBJ2-3; 8 bases are a match to TRBD1. This CDR3 comprises 14 residues. Germline V gene lookup returns CDR1 SEHNR and CDR2 FQNEAQ (reference sequence). V was pared by 5 bases and J by 3 bases, with 4 bases of the junction left unmatched. CDR3 DNA: TGTGCCAGCAGCCCGGGACAGGAGACAGATACGCAGTATTTT. This gives the protein CASSPGQETDTQYF. Full variable domain (outside the CDR3, taken from reference TRBV7-9 and TRBJ2-3): DTGVSQNPRHKITKRGQNVTFRCDPISEHNRLYWYRQTLGQGPEFLTYFQNEAQLEKSRLLSDRFSAERPKGSFSTLEIQRTEQGDSAMYLCASSPGQETDTQYFGPGTRLTVL.

This clonotype showed up just a few times. This chain joins TRBV25-1 and TRBJ2-7, with a possible D match to TRBD2 (6 bases). V lost 6 bases and J 3 bases, leaving 9 bases between the germline ends. CDR1 and CDR2 from the germline V gene are MGHDK and SYGVNS. There are 12 residues in the CDR3. The CDR3 loop reads CASRRGLYEQYF. Here the CDR3 DNA reads TGTGCCAGCAGGCGGGGTCTCTACGAGCAGTACTTC.

This clonotype has only a few counts. The genes are TRBV11-2 and TRBJ2-5; 10 positions match TRBD1. The germline V gene has CDR1 SGHAT and CDR2 FQNNGV. The CDR3 runs 16 residues. Trimming took 0 bases from V and 4 from J; bases not matched to a gene: 5. CDR3 loop: CASSLETGGAGETQYF. CDR3 bases: TGTGCCAGCAGCTTAGAGACAGGGGGCGCGGGAGAGACCCAGTACTTC.

This clonotype was detected ten times or more. The J gene is TRBJ2-3, the V gene TRBV5-5; D possibly corresponds to TRBD2 (5 bases). The germline CDR1 and CDR2 sequences are SGHKS and YYEKEE (reference sequence). The CDR3 is 16 residues long. Trimming stripped 0 bases from V and 0 bases from J, with 11 bases between. The CDR3 loop reads CASSLVSGGSTDTQYF. CDR3 DNA: TGTGCCAGCAGCTTGGTAAGCGGCGGGAGCACAGATACGCAGTATTTT.

This clonotype has more than one count but fewer than ten. The genes are TRBV7-2 and TRBJ2-2; 9 bases agree with TRBD2. This CDR3 is 16 amino acids long. Trimming took 0 bases from V and 5 from J; bases not matched to a gene: 4. From germline, CDR1 is SGHTA and CDR2 FQGNSA. CDR3 nucleotides: TGTGCCAGCAGCTTAGCAGCGGGGGGATTAACCGGGGAGCTGTTTTTT. Its protein product is CASSLAAGGLTGELFF.

The chain employs TRBV11-3 and TRBJ2-1; TRBD2 aligns across 7 bases. The trim removed 5 bases at V and 2 bases at J, leaving 6 bases unmatched. Germline CDR1 reads SGHNT; CDR2 reads YENEEA. This CDR3 is 15 amino acids long. This CDR3 reads CASSPSGVTYNEQFF. The CDR3 DNA sequence: TGTGCCAGCAGCCCCAGCGGGGTTACCTACAATGAGCAGTTCTTC.

There are many counts of this clonotype. V gene TRBV5-6 combines with J gene TRBJ2-3, with D unclear. CDR1 and CDR2 from the germline V gene are SGHDT and YYEEEE. V lost 0 bases and J 4 bases, leaving 6 bases between the germline ends. There are 13 residues in the CDR3. The CDR3 DNA reads TGTGCCAGCAGCTTGGAACAGTCAGATACGCAGTATTTT. Its translation: CASSLEQSDTQYF.

This clonotype has at least ten counts. The chain is built from TRBV14 and TRBJ2-2; 10 bases map to TRBD2. CDR1 is SGHDN, CDR2 FVKESK, per germline. Trimming at V came to 0 bases and at J to 7 bases, leaving 20 bases not matched to a gene. CDR3 length equals 21 residues. Here the CDR3 reads CASSQERASGGPTPQGGELFF. The CDR3 region has the DNA TGTGCCAGCAGCCAAGAACGCGCTAGCGGGGGACCAACTCCACAGGGCGGGGAGCTGTTTTTT. Filled out from reference TRBV14 and TRBJ2-2, the complete variable domain reads EAGVTQFPSHSVIEKGQTVTLRCDPISGHDNLYWYRRVMGKEIKFLLHFVKESKQDESGMPNNRFLAERTGGTYSTLKVQPAELEDSGVYFCASSQERASGGPTPQGGELFFGEGSRLTVL.

The V call is TRBV19, the J call TRBJ2-3, with D unclear. Germline CDR1 is LNHDA and CDR2 is SQIVND (reference sequence). This CDR3 is built from 13 residues. Trimming removed 2 bases at V and 1 base at J, with 4 bases between. CDR3: CASSIQGTDTQYF. For the CDR3, the DNA is TGTGCCAGTAGTATACAGGGCACAGATACGCAGTATTTT.

There are a few counts of this clonotype. This chain uses TRBV3-1 with TRBJ1-1; TRBD1 is a possible D gene (5 bases). Germline values: CDR1 LGHDT, CDR2 YNNKEL (reference sequence). The CDR3 is 18 residues long. V was trimmed by 6 bases and J by 0 bases, leaving 23 bases between them. The CDR3 coding sequence is TGTGCCAGCAGTAGTTACCGACAGAGGTTATTCATGAACACTGAAGCTTTCTTT. The encoded protein is CASSSYRQRLFMNTEAFF.

The V call is TRBV20-1, the J call TRBJ1-2; D gene unclear. The CDR3 totals 14 residues. V dropped 2 bases and J dropped 3 bases, with 13 bases sitting between them. Per germline, CDR1 DFQATT and CDR2 SNEGSKA (reference sequence). CDR3 nucleotides: TGCAGTGCTAGATTTTTAAAGGTCGACTATGGCTACACCTTC. Amino acid sequence: CSARFLKVDYGYTF.

V is TRBV7-2 and J is TRBJ1-1; D is possibly TRBD1 (5 bases). Germline loops: CDR1 SGHTA, CDR2 FQGNSA. This CDR3 has 12 residues. Trimming pared 5 bases from V and 11 bases from J, leaving 15 bases between. This CDR3 is CASSRIQGQAFF. The CDR3 bases are TGTGCCAGCAGCCGGATTCAGGGTCAGGCTTTCTTT.

This clonotype came up a few times. The CDR3 DNA follows: TGTGCCAGCAGCTTATTAATCCTTCCGGGGGCCAACGTCCTGACTTTC. Residues: CASSLLILPGANVLTF. The genes are TRBV7-8 and TRBJ2-6; no clear D. V lost 2 bases and J 4 bases, leaving 12 bases between the germline ends. The length of the CDR3 is 16 residues. Germline V gives CDR1 SGHVS, CDR2 FQNEAQ.